This is a list of T cell receptor beta chains from one sample in a study of cytomegalovirus exposure and HLA in healthy donors. Method: immunoSEQ multiplex PCR; TCRdb's copy keeps in-frame clones and lacks some. The table lists approximately 130,000 clones, 82% of them singletons. Sequenced material: PBMCs. These receptors originate from a woman aged 45-60 years in good health and CMV-seropositive. Both conserved end residues are part of each CDR3. The D gene is left open where the match is weak. Clone size is not always given. Where it is, it says once, few, many or a class for expanded clones.

>TRBJ2-2|15|TRBD1|TRBV7-3|-
CASSLVRQGKGELFF
TGTGCCAGCAGCTTAGTCAGACAGGGCAAGGGGGAGCTGTTTTTT
>TRBJ1-1|14|-|TRBV7-9|-
CASSLGQDHTEAFF
TGTGCCAGCAGCTTAGGACAGGACCACACTGAAGCTTTCTTT
>TRBJ2-7|15|TRBD1|TRBV5-1|-
CASSLVGQGTYEQYF
TGCGCCAGCAGCTTGGTCGGACAGGGAACCTACGAGCAGTACTTC
>TRBJ1-6|17|-|TRBV28|few
CASIPGGGGRRNSPLHF
TGTGCCAGCATCCCGGGCGGGGGCGGACGACGAAATTCACCCCTCCACTTT
>TRBJ2-7|17|-|TRBV7-2|once
CASSLESLGLKSYEQYF
TGTGCCAGCAGCTTAGAATCATTGGGACTGAAGTCCTACGAGCAGTACTTC
>TRBJ2-6|17|TRBD2|TRBV5-4|-
CASSPTSGSSGANVLTF
TGTGCCAGCAGCCCGACTAGCGGCTCCTCTGGGGCCAACGTCCTGACTTTC
>TRBJ2-5|17|TRBD2|TRBV5-1|-
CASSSGLYGGALETQYF
TGCGCCAGCAGCTCCGGGCTTTACGGGGGGGCCTTGGAGACCCAGTACTTC
>TRBJ2-7|15|TRBD1|TRBV6-1|once
CASSLWDRSSYEQYF
TGTGCCAGCAGTCTCTGGGACAGGAGCTCCTACGAGCAGTACTTC
>TRBJ1-3|15|-|TRBV5-8|few
CASSLPGVGINTIYF
TGTGCCAGCAGCTTGCCCGGGGTTGGTATCAACACCATATATTTT
>TRBJ2-3|16|TRBD2|TRBV5-4|-
CASSHRVAGDGDTQYF
TGTGCCAGCAGCCATCGGGTAGCGGGGGATGGGGATACGCAGTATTTT
>TRBJ1-2|14|-|TRBV6-5|-
CASRRTVPNYGYTF
TGTGCCAGCAGGCGAACAGTGCCTAACTATGGCTACACCTTC
>TRBJ2-3|17|TRBD2|TRBV11-2|-
CASRDFRSGSGADTQYF
TGTGCCAGCCGGGATTTTCGTAGCGGGAGTGGGGCAGATACGCAGTATTTT
>TRBJ1-4|16|-|TRBV10-3|-
CAISSQGPATNEKLFF
TGTGCCATCAGTTCACAGGGCCCTGCAACTAATGAAAAACTGTTTTTT
>TRBJ2-7|15|-|TRBV7-2|-
CASSLIGSRVYEQYF
TGTGCCAGCAGCTTAATAGGGAGTAGGGTCTACGAGCAGTACTTC
>TRBJ1-1|15|TRBD1|TRBV7-8|-
CASSLLLSGGTEAFF
TGTGCCAGCAGCTTATTATTGTCAGGGGGCACTGAAGCTTTCTTT
>TRBJ2-7|16|TRBD1|TRBV30|-
CAWSDFPGRGLREQYF
TGTGCCTGGAGTGACTTCCCGGGCAGGGGGCTAAGGGAGCAGTACTTC
>TRBJ1-3|13|-|TRBV19|-
CASSMSTGNTIYF
TGTGCCAGTAGTATGAGTACTGGAAACACCATATATTTT
>TRBJ2-2|12|-|TRBV27|-
CASSLEGGELFF
TGTGCCAGCAGTTTAGAGGGCGGGGAGCTGTTTTTT
>TRBJ2-2|14|-|TRBV11-2|-
CASSSSVDTGELFF
TGTGCCAGCAGCTCCAGCGTGGATACCGGGGAGCTGTTTTTT
>TRBJ2-5|16|TRBD2|TRBV10-3|once
CAISVLGGEAQETQYF
TGTGCCATCAGTGTCCTCGGGGGGGAGGCCCAAGAGACCCAGTACTTC
>TRBJ2-1|14|-|TRBV7-2|-
CASSLTPGYNEQFF
TGTGCCAGCAGCCTGACTCCGGGCTACAATGAGCAGTTCTTC
>TRBJ2-5|12|-|TRBV28|few
CASSLGAETQYF
TGTGCCAGCAGTTTGGGGGCAGAGACCCAGTACTTC
>TRBJ2-1|11|TRBD1|TRBV7-9|-
CASGDRGAAFF
TGTGCCAGCGGAGACAGGGGGGCTGCGTTCTTC
>TRBJ2-1|15|-|TRBV6-5|once
CASSYPGVPYNEQFF
TGTGCCAGCAGTTACCCGGGGGTGCCCTACAATGAGCAGTTCTTC
>TRBJ2-5|15|TRBD1|TRBV7-9|few
CSSSFRRGLPETQYF
TGTTCCAGCAGCTTCAGAAGGGGGCTCCCAGAGACCCAGTACTTC
>TRBJ1-5|11|-|TRBV29-1|-
CSVGQDQPQHF
TGCAGCGTTGGTCAGGATCAGCCCCAGCATTTT
>TRBJ2-7|15|-|TRBV5-1|once
CASSFLGGYSYEQYF
TGCGCCAGCAGCTTCCTCGGGGGTTACTCCTACGAGCAGTACTTC
>TRBJ1-5|17|TRBD1|TRBV19|-
CASSIGTGRIGNQPQHF
TGTGCCAGTAGTATAGGGACAGGGAGAATTGGCAATCAGCCCCAGCATTTT
>TRBJ1-4|13|-|TRBV6-5|-
CASSYSMGRQEVF
TGTGCCAGCAGTTACTCTATGGGTAGACAGGAAGTTTTT
>TRBJ2-3|15|-|TRBV9|-
CASSVVTANTDTQYF
TGTGCCAGCAGCGTAGTGACAGCAAACACAGATACGCAGTATTTT
>TRBJ2-6|14|TRBD2|TRBV6-5|-
CASSYVSGANGLTF
TGTGCCAGCAGTTATGTCAGCGGGGCCAACGGCCTGACTTTC
>TRBJ1-6|15|-|TRBV6-1|few
CASTYREVDNSPLHF
TGTGCCAGCACCTACAGGGAAGTAGATAATTCACCCCTCCACTTT